The rows below give T cell receptor beta chains drawn from one sample of a study of T cell responses to AZD1222 COVID-19 vaccine. Here immunoSEQ multiplex PCR was the method, and the copy in TCRdb shows in-frame clones only, minus some. This sample has about 150,000 clones, with 80% to 90% found just once. Here the sequenced sample was peripheral blood, taken on day 0 of AZD1222 vaccination. These receptors all stem from an adult in good health. Each CDR3 is given with its conserved first and last residue. The D gene is left open where the match is weak. The size of a clone is reported for some rows only, either as once, few or many, or as a class for expanded clones.

D	V	J	size	length	CDR3	DNA
TRBD2	TRBV5-1	TRBJ2-5	.	19	CASSLKSTSGTGAQETQYF	TGCGCCAGCAGCTTGAAATCCACTAGCGGGACAGGAGCTCAAGAGACCCAGTACTTC
.	TRBV2	TRBJ1-5	.	13	CASRGAGNQPQHF	TGTGCCAGCAGGGGAGCAGGCAATCAGCCCCAGCATTTT
.	TRBV12-3/TRBV12-4	TRBJ1-1	few	13	CASSYRPNSEAFF	TGTGCCAGCAGTTACCGACCTAACAGTGAAGCTTTCTTT
TRBD1	TRBV28	TRBJ2-3	.	17	CASSSRVGTGETDTQYF	TGTGCCAGCAGCAGTCGGGTAGGGACAGGAGAAACAGATACGCAGTATTTT
.	TRBV19	TRBJ1-6	.	14	CASSMGPENSPLHF	TGTGCCAGTAGTATGGGGCCGGAGAATTCACCCCTCCACTTT
.	TRBV25-1	TRBJ1-1	.	13	CASSATGNTEAFF	TGTGCCAGCAGTGCTACAGGGAACACTGAAGCTTTCTTT
.	TRBV7-9	TRBJ2-7	few	13	CASHGPRQYEQYF	TGTGCCAGCCACGGACCTCGACAGTACGAGCAGTACTTC
TRBD2	TRBV11-2	TRBJ2-3	.	16	CASSWPLAGDPDTQYF	TGTGCCAGCAGCTGGCCTCTAGCGGGGGACCCAGATACGCAGTATTTT
.	TRBV25-1	TRBJ1-6	.	16	CASSETGGLGNSPLHF	TGTGCCAGCAGTGAAACGGGGGGACTCGGTAATTCACCCCTCCACTTT
TRBD2	TRBV3-1/TRBV3-2	TRBJ2-7	.	14	CASSPRLAAYEQYF	TGTGCCAGCAGCCCTCGCCTAGCGGCTTACGAGCAGTACTTC
.	TRBV20-1	TRBJ2-1	.	10	CSAVGIEQFF	TGCAGTGCTGTGGGGATTGAGCAGTTCTTC
.	TRBV6-5	TRBJ1-5	few	15	CASSRTVNSNQPQHF	TGTGCCAGCAGCAGGACAGTGAATAGCAATCAGCCCCAGCATTTT
TRBD2	TRBV5-1	TRBJ2-7	.	13	CASSFSGGVEQYF	TGCGCCAGCAGCTTTAGCGGGGGCGTCGAGCAGTACTTC
TRBD1	TRBV5-4	TRBJ1-1	.	13	CASSHEGGNEAFF	TGTGCCAGCAGCCATGAAGGGGGCAATGAAGCTTTCTTT
TRBD1	TRBV25-1	TRBJ1-2	.	13	CASRQGGGYGYTF	TGTGCCAGTAGACAGGGGGGCGGCTATGGCTACACCTTC
.	TRBV28	TRBJ1-5	.	14	CASSFRGSNQPQHF	TGTGCCAGCAGTTTCAGGGGAAGCAATCAGCCCCAGCATTTT
.	TRBV6-5	TRBJ1-2	once	15	CASSPGPPRGYGYTF	TGTGCCAGCAGTCCGGGACCTCCGCGGGGCTATGGCTACACCTTC
TRBD1	TRBV5-1	TRBJ1-1	.	14	CASSLEDRGSEAFF	TGCGCCAGCAGCTTGGAGGACAGGGGGTCTGAAGCTTTCTTT
.	TRBV29-1	TRBJ1-3	.	15	CSVEGGHLSGNTIYF	TGCAGCGTTGAAGGGGGACACCTCTCTGGAAACACCATATATTTT
.	TRBV19	TRBJ2-1	once	15	CATQDLRGIYNEQFF	TGTGCCACCCAGGACCTTAGGGGGATATACAATGAGCAGTTCTTC
TRBD1	TRBV19	TRBJ1-6	.	15	CASTLQTGNNSPLHF	TGTGCCAGTACCCTACAGACAGGGAATAATTCACCCCTCCACTTT
.	TRBV2	TRBJ1-5	.	17	CASSVEVEGSWDQPQHF	TGTGCCAGCAGTGTTGAGGTAGAAGGGTCTTGGGATCAGCCCCAGCATTTT